The entry that follows covers one TCR beta chain sequence. The sample originates from a study of shared clonotypes between healthy human individuals. CD4+ cell separation produced CD45RA+ naive and CD45RA-negative memory subsets. Execution of the assay was at deep level. Profiling relied on immunoSEQ multiplex PCR, and the TCRdb table lists in-frame clones only, not all of them. The sample has some 2,500,000 clones, 80% to 95% seen once. Deletions cut 0 bases from V and 4 bases from J, with 13 bases between. The germline gives CDR1 LNHNV, CDR2 YYDKDF (reference sequence). This CDR3 has 16 residues. The origin of this receptor is a young man in good health. Some clones in this sample may be carry-over from other donors' samples. The sequenced sample was naive CD4+ T cells from PBMCs. As to subset: CD45RA+ positively selected. The gene calls are TRBV15 and TRBJ1-5, with a possible D match to TRBD1 (5 bases). The CDR3 coding sequence is TGTGCCACCAGCAGAGATATCACGGGACGGAATCAGCCCCAGCATTTT. Residues: CATSRDITGRNQPQHF.